This TCR beta chain was retrieved from a study of long-term antiretroviral therapy in people with HIV. The immunoSEQ assay was v3.0, run at survey level. For every sample, sequencing targeted about 35,000-50,000 T-cell genomes. Assay used: immunoSEQ multiplex PCR; TCRdb lists only in-frame clones, some missing. The table records approximately 13,000 clones, over 65% of them present only once. Germline loops: CDR1 SGHRS, CDR2 YFSETQ. The junction had 7 bases not matched to a gene; V was cut back by 5 bases and J by 3 bases. The CDR3 is 14 residues long. As for this clone: Its antigen is as yet unknown.

Overall study findings and caveats: Sampling of blood ran from 2004 to 2017, and older ART regimens were possibly in use. Neither ART adherence, viral resistance nor therapy changes were documented.

The chain joins TRBV5-1 to TRBJ2-7, with TRBD1 matching over 8 bases. The material sequenced was unsorted PBMCs, taken 1.3 years before starting antiretroviral therapy. This clonotype was sampled from a man aged 35 to 55 with HIV. For the CDR3, the DNA is TGCGCCAGCAGAGCCGGGACAGGTAACTACGAGCAGTACTTC. It specifies CASRAGTGNYEQYF.